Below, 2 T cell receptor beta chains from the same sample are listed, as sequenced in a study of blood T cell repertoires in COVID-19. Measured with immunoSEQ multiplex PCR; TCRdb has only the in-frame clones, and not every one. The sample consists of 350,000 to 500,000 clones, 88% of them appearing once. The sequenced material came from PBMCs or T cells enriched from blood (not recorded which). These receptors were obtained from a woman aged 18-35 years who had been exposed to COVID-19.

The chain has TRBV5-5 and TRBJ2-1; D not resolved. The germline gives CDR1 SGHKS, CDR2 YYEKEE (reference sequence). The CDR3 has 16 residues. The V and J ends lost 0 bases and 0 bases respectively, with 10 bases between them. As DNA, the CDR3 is TGTGCCAGCAGCTTGGCTTTCTCAGTCTCCTACAATGAGCAGTTCTTC. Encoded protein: CASSLAFSVSYNEQFF.

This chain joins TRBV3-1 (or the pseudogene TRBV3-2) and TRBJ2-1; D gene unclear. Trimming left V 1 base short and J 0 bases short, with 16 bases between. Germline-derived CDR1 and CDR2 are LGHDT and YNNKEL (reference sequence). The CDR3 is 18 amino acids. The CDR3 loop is CASSQVPSNLSSYNEQFF. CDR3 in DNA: TGTGCCAGCAGCCAAGTCCCTAGTAACCTTAGCTCCTACAATGAGCAGTTCTTC.